The present T cell receptor (beta chain) was sequenced within a study of Tregs in tolerant kidney transplant recipients. With respect to this clone: The CDR3 goes on 3 residues after the read ends, and that part is filled in from the germline J gene.

With 4 bases removed from V and 7 bases from J, the gap between germline ends came to 13 bases. The CDR3 runs 13 residues. The germline V gene encodes CDR1 MDHEN and CDR2 SYDVKM. The repertoire was sequenced with immunoSEQ multiplex PCR; TCRdb's copy has only in-frame clones and lacks some. Its table lists about 48,000 clones. Sample: CD4+ T cells from blood, taken before the transplant. This clonotype originated in a human donor who received a combined kidney and bone marrow transplant. The chain links TRBV28 to TRBJ1-1, with D unresolved. The CDR3 reads CASSSLSPHEAFF. The sequenced part of the CDR3 DNA is TGTGCCAGCAGTTCGCTGAGCCCCCATGAA.